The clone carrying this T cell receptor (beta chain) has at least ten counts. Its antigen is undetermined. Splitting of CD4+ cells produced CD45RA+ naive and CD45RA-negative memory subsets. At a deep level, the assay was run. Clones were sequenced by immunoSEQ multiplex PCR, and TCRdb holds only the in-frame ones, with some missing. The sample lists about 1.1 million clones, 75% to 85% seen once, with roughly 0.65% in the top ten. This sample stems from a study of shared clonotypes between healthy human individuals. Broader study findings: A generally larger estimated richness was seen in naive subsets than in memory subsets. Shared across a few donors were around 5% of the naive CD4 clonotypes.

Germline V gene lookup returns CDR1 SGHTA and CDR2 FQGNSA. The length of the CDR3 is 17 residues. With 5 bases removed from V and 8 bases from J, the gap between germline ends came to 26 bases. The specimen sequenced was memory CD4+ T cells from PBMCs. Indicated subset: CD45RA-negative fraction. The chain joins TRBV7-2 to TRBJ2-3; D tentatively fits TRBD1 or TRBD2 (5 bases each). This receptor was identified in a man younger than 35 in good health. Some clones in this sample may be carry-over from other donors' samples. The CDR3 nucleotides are TGTGCCAGCAGCGCCGCAATTGGGACCTCCACCCAGGGTACGCAGTATTTT. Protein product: CASSAAIGTSTQGTQYF.